One and the same sample provided the 9 T cell receptor beta chains below, sequenced in a study of T cells in narcolepsy. Using immunoSEQ multiplex PCR, the repertoire was profiled, and TCRdb retains in-frame clones only, with some absent. The sample lists some 30,000 clones, 65% to 85% occurring once. The sample comprised memory (CD45RA-) CD4+ T cells from blood. Receptor source: a human donor in good health.

The CDR3 coding sequence is TGTGCCAGCAGTTTACGAGGGGTCGGCTACACCTTC. It is translated as CASSLRGVGYTF. The chain carries TRBV27 and TRBJ1-2; the D gene is possibly TRBD1 (5 bases). The germline V and J ends were trimmed by 2 bases and 8 bases, with 9 bases remaining between them. The CDR3 loop spans 12 amino acids. CDR1 and CDR2 (germline): MNHEY, SMNVEV (reference sequence).

The CDR3 sequence: CASSLGLAGGQGTDTQYF. The CDR3 DNA reads TGTGCCAGCAGCCTGGGACTAGCGGGAGGGCAGGGCACAGATACGCAGTATTTT. The rearrangement links TRBV7-6 to TRBJ2-3; 16 bases are a match to TRBD2. CDR3 length equals 18 residues. CDR1 is SGHVS, CDR2 FNYEAQ, per germline. J lost 1 base, V lost 5 bases, and 6 bases had no gene match.

The chain has TRBV20-1 and TRBJ1-2, with D hard to call. CDR1 is DFQATT and CDR2 is SNEGSKA in the germline V gene (reference sequence). The CDR3 loop spans 11 amino acids. With 0 bases removed from V and 7 bases from J, the gap between germline ends came to 6 bases. The DNA of the CDR3 is TGCAGTGCTAGAGATCTCTTTGGCTACACCTTC. The encoded protein is CSARDLFGYTF.

The chain couples TRBV5-8 to TRBJ2-7; TRBD1 agrees at 8 bases. This CDR3 spans 13 amino acids. The germline gives CDR1 SGHTS, CDR2 YDEGEE. V dropped 5 bases and J dropped 3; count of bases not matched to a gene: 4. The CDR3 DNA reads as TGTGCCAGCAGTCGGGACAGGAACTACGAGCAGTACTTC. This codes for CASSRDRNYEQYF.

The chain employs TRBV19 and TRBJ1-2; D is possibly TRBD1 (6 bases). Germline V lookup: CDR1 LNHDA, CDR2 SQIVND (reference sequence). There are 14 residues in the CDR3. V shed 2 bases and J shed 8 bases, with 15 bases lying between them. The CDR3 DNA reads as TGTGCCAGTAGTATAAGCCGGGGCGGGGGCGGCTACACCTTC. Amino acid sequence: CASSISRGGGGYTF.

This sequence joins TRBV6-6 and TRBJ2-7, with 8 positions matching TRBD2. Per the germline V gene, CDR1 is MNHNY and CDR2 is SVGAGI (reference sequence). J gave up 3 bases and V 6 bases, and 7 bases lay outside the gene matches. The CDR3 runs 14 residues. The CDR3: CASSARSGNYEQYF. CDR3 DNA sequence: TGTGCCAGCAGCGCTCGTAGCGGGAACTACGAGCAGTACTTC.

This rearrangement joins TRBV19 to TRBJ2-3; TRBD1 matches 10 bases. CDR3 length: 15 amino acids. Germline assignment: CDR1 LNHDA and CDR2 SQIVND (reference sequence). J lost 4 bases, V lost 7 bases, and 8 bases had no gene match. CDR3 in amino acids: CASTSPGQGPDTQYF. The CDR3 DNA reads as TGTGCCAGTACCTCTCCGGGACAGGGGCCAGATACGCAGTATTTT.

This clone was counted only a few times. The CDR3 DNA follows: TGCGCCAGCGAGGGGCTCTTAAACACCGGGGAGCTGTTTTTT. Protein: CASEGLLNTGELFF. This chain joins TRBV10-2 and TRBJ2-2, with D tentatively TRBD1 or TRBD2 (5 bases each). The V gene lost 8 bases and the J gene lost 2 bases, with 12 bases spanning the gap. Germline V gene data show CDR1 as WSHSY and CDR2 as SAAADI. CDR3 length: 14 amino acids.

Here the CDR3 reads CASSPQGGRVVGEAFF. In DNA, the CDR3 is TGTGCCAGCTCACCACAGGGGGGACGGGTTGTGGGTGAAGCTTTCTTT. The chain uses TRBV18 and TRBJ1-1, with a weak D call TRBD1 (6 bases). Trimming left V 1 base short and J 7 bases short, with 19 bases between. The CDR3 length is 16 residues. Germline lookup yields CDR1 KGHSH and CDR2 LQKENI.